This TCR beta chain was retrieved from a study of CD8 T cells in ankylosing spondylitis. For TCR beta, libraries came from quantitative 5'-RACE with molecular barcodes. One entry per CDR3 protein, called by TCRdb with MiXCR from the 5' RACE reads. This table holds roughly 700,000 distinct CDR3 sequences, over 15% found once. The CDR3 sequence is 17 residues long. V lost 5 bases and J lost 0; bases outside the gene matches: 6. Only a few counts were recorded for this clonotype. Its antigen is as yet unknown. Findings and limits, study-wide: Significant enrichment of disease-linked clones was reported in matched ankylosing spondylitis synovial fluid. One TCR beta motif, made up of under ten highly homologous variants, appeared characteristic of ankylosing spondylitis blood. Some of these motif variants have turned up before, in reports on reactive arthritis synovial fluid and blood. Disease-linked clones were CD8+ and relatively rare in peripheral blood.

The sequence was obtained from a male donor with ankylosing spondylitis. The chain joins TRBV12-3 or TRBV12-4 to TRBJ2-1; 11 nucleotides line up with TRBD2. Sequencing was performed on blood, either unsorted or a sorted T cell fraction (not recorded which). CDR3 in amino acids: CASSPATSGDSYNEQFF. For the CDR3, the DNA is TGTGCCAGCAGTCCAGCGACTAGCGGGGACTCCTACAATGAGCAGTTCTTC.